This T cell receptor (beta chain) was profiled in a study of a mutant IDH1 vaccine in newly diagnosed glioma. On the study more broadly: Those enrolled had earlier been treated with radiotherapy, temozolomide, or both, mostly both. Study-wide points: Pseudoprogression seemed unrelated to changes in top peripheral T cell clonotypes.

This clone was detected a few times. Its antigen remains unidentified. Assay used: immunoSEQ multiplex PCR; TCRdb lists only in-frame clones, some missing. The profile covers about 30,000 clones, with roughly 80% appearing a single time and around 11% taken by the ten largest. Germline CDR1 and CDR2: SGHVS and FQNEAQ. The V gene lost 4 bases and the J gene lost 4 bases, with 16 bases spanning the gap. CDR3 length equals 15 residues. Time point described: week 35, safety follow-up. Every single dose of the vaccine, 300 ug of mutant IDH1 20-mer peptide, came with topical imiquimod. The source of this sequence is a woman in her thirties or forties with glioma. The chain couples TRBV7-8 to TRBJ1-1, with D perhaps TRBD1 (6 bases). The sequenced sample was PBMCs, obtained from a glioma patient whose treatment included an IDH1 peptide vaccine. DNA for the CDR3: TGTGCCAGCAGCTCCCTGCGGTACAGGGTCACTGAAGCTTTCTTT. Translation gives CASSSLRYRVTEAFF.